These 2 T cell receptor beta chains were sequenced from one sample in a study of beta chain features in type 1 diabetes. The whole isolated RNA underwent reverse transcription, so sequencing captured expressed TCRB transcripts. Profiled with immunoSEQ multiplex PCR; TCRdb holds only in-frame clones, not every one. Among approximately 37,000 clones, approximately 50% were seen once, and the ten largest hold 0.6% to 0.85%. Sequenced material: central memory CD4+ T cells from blood. The receptors here all came from a woman aged 18 to 35 in good health.

The chain couples TRBV5-1 to TRBJ2-2, with 10 bases that match TRBD2. Unmatched junction bases numbered 7, after V lost 7 bases and J lost 4 bases. The CDR3 extends over 15 amino acids. Germline-derived CDR1 and CDR2 are SGHRS and YFSETQ. CDR3 bases: TGCGCCAGCTCACCGGGGACTAGCGTCACCGGGGAGCTGTTTTTT. It codes for CASSPGTSVTGELFF. Together with reference TRBV5-1 and TRBJ2-2, the CDR3 gives the full variable domain: KAGVTQTPRYLIKTRGQQVTLSCSPISGHRSVSWYQQTPGQGLQFLFEYFSETQRNKGNFPGRFSGRQFSNSRSEMNVSTLELGDSALYLCASSPGTSVTGELFFGEGSRLTVL.

In its sample, this clone was seen a few times. This sequence joins TRBV5-1 and TRBJ1-4, with a possible D match to TRBD1 (6 bases). Per germline, CDR1 SGHRS and CDR2 YFSETQ. With 0 bases removed from V and 7 bases from J, the gap between germline ends came to 13 bases. The CDR3 contains 15 residues. CDR3 region: CASSLATRTAEKLFF. The DNA for the CDR3 is TGCGCCAGCAGCTTGGCCACTAGGACAGCTGAAAAACTGTTTTTT.